This T cell receptor (beta chain) was documented in a study of CD8+ T cells in alopecia areata. Points from the study as a whole: Researchers report lesional scalp, most notably alopecia totalis/universalis, outstripped normal scalp in clonality. There were also resident alphabeta T cells of normal skin sequenced in scalp samples.

As for this clone: Its antigen is not identified.

Trimming pared 4 bases from V and 0 bases from J, leaving 16 bases between. This CDR3 spans 17 amino acids. Germline CDR1 is MGHRA and CDR2 is YSYEKL. Following RNA extraction, reverse transcription yielded cDNA that acted as the sequencing template. Clones were read by immunoSEQ multiplex PCR, and TCRdb kept only the in-frame ones, dropping some. Of 140,000 or so clones in the sample, around two thirds were seen once. Material for sequencing was CD8+ T cells sorted from blood. The chain links TRBV4-1 to TRBJ2-1; tentatively, D is TRBD1 or TRBD2 (5 bases each). This TCR was recovered from a human donor in good health. The CDR3 coding sequence is TGCGCCAGCAGCCGGAGCGTGGGTGGGGGCTCCTACAATGAGCAGTTCTTC. It yields the protein CASSRSVGGGSYNEQFF.